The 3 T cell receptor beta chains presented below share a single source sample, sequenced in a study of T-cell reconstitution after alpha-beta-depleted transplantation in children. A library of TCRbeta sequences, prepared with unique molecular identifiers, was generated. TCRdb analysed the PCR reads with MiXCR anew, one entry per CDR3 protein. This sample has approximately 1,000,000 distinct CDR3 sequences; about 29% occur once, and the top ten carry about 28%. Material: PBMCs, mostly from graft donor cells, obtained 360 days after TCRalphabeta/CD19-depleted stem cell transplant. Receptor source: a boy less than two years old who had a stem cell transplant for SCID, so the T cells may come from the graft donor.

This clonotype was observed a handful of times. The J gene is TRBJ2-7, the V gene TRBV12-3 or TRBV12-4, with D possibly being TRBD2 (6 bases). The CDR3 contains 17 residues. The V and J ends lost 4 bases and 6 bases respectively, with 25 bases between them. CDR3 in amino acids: CASSSTALRVGGPEQYF. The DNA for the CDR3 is TGTGCCAGCAGTTCAACCGCTCTCAGGGTCGGAGGGCCCGAGCAGTACTTC.

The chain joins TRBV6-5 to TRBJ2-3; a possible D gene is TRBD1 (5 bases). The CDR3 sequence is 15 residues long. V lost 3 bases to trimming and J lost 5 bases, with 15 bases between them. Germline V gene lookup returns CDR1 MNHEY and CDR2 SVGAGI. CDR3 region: CASSYGQGILDTQYF. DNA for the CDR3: TGTGCCAGCAGTTATGGGCAGGGAATCTTAGATACGCAGTATTTT.

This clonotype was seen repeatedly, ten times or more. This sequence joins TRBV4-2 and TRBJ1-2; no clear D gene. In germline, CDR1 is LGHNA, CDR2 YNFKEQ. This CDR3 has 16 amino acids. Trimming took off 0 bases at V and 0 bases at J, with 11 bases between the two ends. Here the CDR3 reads CASSQEEGQANYGYTF. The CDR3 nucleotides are TGTGCCAGCAGCCAAGAGGAGGGCCAAGCTAACTATGGCTACACCTTC.